This T cell receptor (beta chain) was identified during a study of T cell responses to AZD1222 COVID-19 vaccine. Generated by immunoSEQ multiplex PCR, the TCRdb table keeps only in-frame clones and is missing some. The sample lists just over 60,000 clones, more than 70% occurring once. CDR3 length equals 16 residues. Germline-derived CDR1 and CDR2 are SGHRS and YFSETQ. V trimming: 4 bases; J trimming: 5 bases; junction bases outside the gene matches: 10. The source material was peripheral blood, sampled on day 0 of AZD1222 vaccination. The V call is TRBV5-1, the J call TRBJ2-5; TRBD2 agrees at 11 bases. This clonotype was obtained from an adult in good health. CDR3 residues: CASSPPRVAGGETQYF. The CDR3 DNA follows: TGCGCCAGCAGCCCACCGAGGGTAGCGGGGGGGGAGACCCAGTACTTC.